The TCR beta chain under discussion was sequenced for a study of T cells after yellow fever vaccination. Whole-study findings and limits: Re-detected after boosting: most primary clones, 96% of CD4 and about 89% of CD8. A faster peak, day 5 versus 15, was reached by the weaker secondary response.

V shed 3 bases, J shed 1 base, and the junction held 6 bases outside the gene matches. CDR3 length equals 15 residues. CDR1 and CDR2 from the germline V gene are SGDLS and YYNGEE. From the 5' RACE reads, TCRdb called clonotypes with MiXCR, one entry per CDR3 protein. Of about 260,000 distinct CDR3 sequences in the sample, around 4.9% are singletons; the top ten hold less than 3.5%. This clonotype was picked up a small number of times. Its target is not known. The source was CD4+ T cells sorted from PBMCs, collected on the day of the yellow fever booster vaccination. The gene calls are TRBV9 and TRBJ1-2; the match to TRBD1 covers 7 bases. The origin of this receptor is a man between 18 and 29 years old who received the YFV17D yellow fever vaccine. The CDR3 sequence: CASSGGQPINYGYTF. The CDR3 DNA follows: TGTGCCAGCAGCGGGGGACAGCCTATTAACTATGGCTACACCTTC.